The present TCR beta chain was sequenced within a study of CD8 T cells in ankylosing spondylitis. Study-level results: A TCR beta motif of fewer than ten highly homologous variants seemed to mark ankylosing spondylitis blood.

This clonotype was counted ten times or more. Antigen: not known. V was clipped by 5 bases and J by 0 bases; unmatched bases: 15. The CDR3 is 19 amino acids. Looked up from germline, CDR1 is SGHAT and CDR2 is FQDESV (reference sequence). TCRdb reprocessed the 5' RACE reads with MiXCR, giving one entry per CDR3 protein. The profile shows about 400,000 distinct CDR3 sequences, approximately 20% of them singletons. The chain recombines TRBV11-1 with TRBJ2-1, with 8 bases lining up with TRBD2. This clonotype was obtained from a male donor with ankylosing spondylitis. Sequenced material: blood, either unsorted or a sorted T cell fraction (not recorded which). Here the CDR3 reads CASSPDAAGAFSSYNEQFF. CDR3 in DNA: TGTGCCAGCAGCCCCGACGCAGCGGGGGCCTTTAGCTCCTACAATGAGCAGTTCTTC.